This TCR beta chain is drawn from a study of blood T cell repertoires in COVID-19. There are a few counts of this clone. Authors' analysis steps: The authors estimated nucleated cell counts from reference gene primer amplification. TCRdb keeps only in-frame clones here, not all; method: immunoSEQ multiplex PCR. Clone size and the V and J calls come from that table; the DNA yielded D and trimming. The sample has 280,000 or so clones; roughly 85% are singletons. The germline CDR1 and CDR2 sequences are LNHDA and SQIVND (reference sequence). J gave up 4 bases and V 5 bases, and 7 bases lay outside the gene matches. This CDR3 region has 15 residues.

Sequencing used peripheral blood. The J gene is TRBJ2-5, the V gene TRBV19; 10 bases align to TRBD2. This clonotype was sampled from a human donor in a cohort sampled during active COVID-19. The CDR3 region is CASSQASGGGETQYF. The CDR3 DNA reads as TGTGCCAGTAGTCAGGCCAGCGGGGGGGGAGAGACCCAGTACTTC.